These 18 T cell receptor beta chains came from one sample sequenced in a study of T cell responses to AZD1222 COVID-19 vaccine. The method was immunoSEQ multiplex PCR; TCRdb's version includes in-frame clones alone and lacks a portion of them. The specimen's table records over 130,000 clones. Sequencing was performed on peripheral blood. The receptors here all came from an adult in good health.

The chain couples TRBV2 to TRBJ1-1; D gene ambiguous. Trimming removed 2 bases from V and 1 base from J, with 11 bases in between. The length of the CDR3 is 15 residues. CDR1 and CDR2 from the germline V gene are SNHLY and FYNNEI. The CDR3 nucleotides read TGTGCCAGCAGTGAAATCGGGTTTTCGAACACTGAAGCTTTCTTT. This codes for CASSEIGFSNTEAFF.

V gene TRBV14 combines with J gene TRBJ1-4; 10 bases line up with TRBD1. J was trimmed by 8 bases and V by 4 bases; bases with no gene match: 13. Per germline, CDR1 SGHDN and CDR2 FVKESK. The CDR3 totals 17 residues. The CDR3 DNA sequence: TGTGCCAGCAGCCCCAGATCGAATAGGGACAGGGGAGAAAAACTGTTTTTT. Translation: CASSPRSNRDRGEKLFF. The whole variable domain, remainder taken from reference TRBV14 and TRBJ1-4, is EAGVTQFPSHSVIEKGQTVTLRCDPISGHDNLYWYRRVMGKEIKFLLHFVKESKQDESGMPNNRFLAERTGGTYSTLKVQPAELEDSGVYFCASSPRSNRDRGEKLFFGSGTQLSVL.

The chain uses TRBV20-1 and TRBJ2-7; no firm D call. V dropped 3 bases and J dropped 5 bases, with 11 bases sitting between them. The CDR3 totals 12 residues. Germline loops: CDR1 DFQATT, CDR2 SNEGSKA (reference sequence). In nucleotides, the CDR3 is TGCAGTGCTAGTTCTGGGGTCCACGAGCAGTACTTC. Its protein is CSASSGVHEQYF.

The genes are TRBV3-1 (or the pseudogene TRBV3-2) and TRBJ2-1; TRBD2 agrees at 15 bases. Looked up from germline, CDR1 is LGHDT and CDR2 is YNNKEL (reference sequence). V shed 0 bases and J 5 bases; nucleotides not matched to a gene: 5. CDR3 size: 18 residues. CDR3 bases: TGTGCCAGCAGCCAAGAAGGGACTAGCGGGGGGTTCGACAATGAGCAGTTCTTC. It codes for CASSQEGTSGGFDNEQFF.

The chain combines TRBV23-1 with TRBJ2-7; tentative D call: TRBD1 (5 bases). TRBV23-1 is assigned to the ORF class and has an uncertain function. Trimming pared 0 bases from V and 0 bases from J, leaving 9 bases between. This CDR3 region has 15 residues. The CDR3 sequence is CASSQSRQISYEQYF. In DNA, the CDR3 is TGCGCCAGCAGTCAATCCCGACAGATCTCCTACGAGCAGTACTTC.

This chain connects TRBV2 to TRBJ1-1; 8 positions match TRBD1. The J segment lost 4 bases and the V segment lost 4 bases, leaving 11 bases of the junction unmatched. The CDR3 is 16 amino acids. Germline CDR1 reads SNHLY; CDR2 reads FYNNEI. This CDR3 is CASSVARDRRTTEAFF. Written as DNA, the CDR3 is TGTGCCAGCAGTGTCGCCCGGGACAGGCGGACCACTGAAGCTTTCTTT.

The chain combines TRBV2 with TRBJ1-6; unclear D gene. CDR3 length: 15 residues. V was pared by 4 bases and J by 0 bases, with 7 bases between. The germline V gene has CDR1 SNHLY and CDR2 FYNNEI. The CDR3: CASSGGSSYNSPLHF. Here the CDR3 DNA reads TGTGCCAGCAGTGGGGGAAGCTCCTATAATTCACCCCTCCACTTT.

V is TRBV2 and J is TRBJ2-1; no definite D call. V lost 3 bases and J lost 6, with 12 bases in between. Germline values: CDR1 SNHLY, CDR2 FYNNEI. There are 14 residues in the CDR3. The CDR3 protein is CASSEWGRINEQFF. The CDR3 nucleotides are TGTGCCAGCAGTGAGTGGGGTCGGATCAATGAGCAGTTCTTC.

The V call is TRBV19, the J call TRBJ1-6; 10 bases fit TRBD1. Looked up from germline, CDR1 is LNHDA and CDR2 is SQIVND (reference sequence). Trimming removed 5 bases from V and 9 bases from J; junction bases left unmatched: 4. The CDR3 has 14 amino acids. The CDR3 here is CASSLGTGVSPLHF. For the CDR3, the DNA is TGTGCCAGTAGTCTCGGGACAGGGGTTTCACCCCTCCACTTT.

This chain joins TRBV5-1 and TRBJ1-2; possibly TRBD1 for D (5 bases). This CDR3 spans 14 amino acids. Germline lookup yields CDR1 SGHRS and CDR2 YFSETQ. V was trimmed by 2 bases and J by 7 bases, leaving 15 bases between them. The CDR3 sequence: CASSFQGEMSGYTF. As DNA, the CDR3 is TGCGCCAGCAGCTTCCAGGGTGAGATGTCTGGCTACACCTTC. Combining the CDR3 with reference TRBV5-1 and TRBJ1-2 gives the whole variable domain KAGVTQTPRYLIKTRGQQVTLSCSPISGHRSVSWYQQTPGQGLQFLFEYFSETQRNKGNFPGRFSGRQFSNSRSEMNVSTLELGDSALYLCASSFQGEMSGYTFGSGTRLTVV.

The chain uses TRBV19 and TRBJ2-2; D possibly matches TRBD1 or TRBD2 (6 bases each). Germline V gene sequence: CDR1 LNHDA, CDR2 SQIVND (reference sequence). This CDR3 comprises 15 residues. The germline V and J ends were trimmed by 5 bases and 7 bases, with 17 bases remaining between them. CDR3 nucleotides: TGTGCCAGTAGTCCCAGAGGGGGGCTTGGCGGGGAGCTGTTTTTT. This encodes CASSPRGGLGGELFF.

V usage is TRBV2 and J usage is TRBJ2-3; perhaps TRBD1 as D (7 bases). Trimming took off 6 bases at V and 1 base at J, with 14 bases between the two ends. CDR1 and CDR2 (germline): SNHLY, FYNNEI. This CDR3 spans 15 amino acids. The CDR3 is CASRNRGGGTDTQYF. The CDR3 nucleotides are TGTGCCAGCAGGAACAGGGGAGGCGGCACAGATACGCAGTATTTT.

The chain is built from TRBV12-3 or TRBV12-4 and TRBJ1-1; no clear D. Between the trimmed V and J ends, which lost 4 bases and 4 bases, there was a span of 4 bases. This CDR3 contains 11 residues. The CDR3 DNA sequence: TGTGCCAGCAGTTGGAGCACTGAAGCTTTCTTT. This sequence encodes CASSWSTEAFF.

The chain joins TRBV6-5 to TRBJ1-1, with TRBD1 matching 11 bases. This CDR3 spans 14 amino acids. CDR1 is MNHEY, CDR2 SVGAGI, per germline. V shed 8 bases, J shed 5 bases, and the junction held 7 bases outside the gene matches. The CDR3 spells CASREDRGRTEAFF. CDR3 DNA: TGTGCCAGCCGGGAGGACAGGGGGCGGACTGAAGCTTTCTTT.

The chain is built from TRBV7-9 and TRBJ1-3; unclear D gene. V was trimmed by 4 bases and J by 1 base, leaving 11 bases between them. Germline-derived CDR1 and CDR2 are SEHNR and FQNEAQ (reference sequence). This CDR3 is built from 15 residues. The DNA for the CDR3 is TGTGCCAGCAGCTGGGAGGGCCGATCTGGAAACACCATATATTTT. Amino acids: CASSWEGRSGNTIYF.

This rearrangement joins TRBV7-9 to TRBJ1-2; D unclear. Germline-derived CDR1 and CDR2 are SEHNR and FQNEAQ (reference sequence). CDR3 length: 14 amino acids. V was pared by 5 bases and J by 8 bases, with 18 bases between. The CDR3 DNA reads TGTGCCAGCAGCCCCACCTTCCGGGGAAGCGGCTACACCTTC. It translates to CASSPTFRGSGYTF. The full variable domain, in which reference TRBV7-9 and TRBJ1-2 provide the parts outside the CDR3, is DTGVSQNPRHKITKRGQNVTFRCDPISEHNRLYWYRQTLGQGPEFLTYFQNEAQLEKSRLLSDRFSAERPKGSFSTLEIQRTEQGDSAMYLCASSPTFRGSGYTFGSGTRLTVV.

The V call is TRBV6-1, the J call TRBJ1-4, with D unresolved. Germline values: CDR1 MNHNS, CDR2 SASEGT. The CDR3 sequence is 16 residues long. Trimming stripped 3 bases from V and 6 bases from J, with 17 bases between. This chain's CDR3 is CASSEVRLGGDEKLFF. In nucleotides, the CDR3 is TGTGCCAGCAGTGAGGTCCGACTTGGAGGAGATGAAAAACTGTTTTTT.

This chain joins TRBV6-2 or TRBV6-3 and TRBJ1-2, with D possibly being TRBD1 (5 bases). V was clipped by 2 bases and J by 8 bases, with 12 bases between them. Germline CDR1 is MNHEY and CDR2 is SVGEGT. There are 13 residues in the CDR3. CDR3 sequence (DNA): TGTGCCAGCAGTTACAGGGTGCAGGGCGGCTACACCTTC. Its protein is CASSYRVQGGYTF.